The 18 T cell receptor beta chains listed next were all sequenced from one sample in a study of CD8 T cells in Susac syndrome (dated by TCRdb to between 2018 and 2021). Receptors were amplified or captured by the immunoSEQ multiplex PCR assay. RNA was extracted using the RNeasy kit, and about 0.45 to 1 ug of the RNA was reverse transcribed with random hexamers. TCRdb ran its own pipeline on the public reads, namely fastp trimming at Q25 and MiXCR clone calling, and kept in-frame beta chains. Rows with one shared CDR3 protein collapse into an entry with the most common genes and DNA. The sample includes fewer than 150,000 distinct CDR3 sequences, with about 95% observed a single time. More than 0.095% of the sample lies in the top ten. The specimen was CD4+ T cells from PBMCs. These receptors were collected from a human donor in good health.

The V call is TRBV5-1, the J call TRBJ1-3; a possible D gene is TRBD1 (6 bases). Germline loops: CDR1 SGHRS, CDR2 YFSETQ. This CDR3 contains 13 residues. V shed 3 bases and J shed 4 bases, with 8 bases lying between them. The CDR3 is CASSWTEGNTIYF. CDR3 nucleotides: TGCGCCAGCAGCTGGACAGAAGGAAACACCATATATTTT.

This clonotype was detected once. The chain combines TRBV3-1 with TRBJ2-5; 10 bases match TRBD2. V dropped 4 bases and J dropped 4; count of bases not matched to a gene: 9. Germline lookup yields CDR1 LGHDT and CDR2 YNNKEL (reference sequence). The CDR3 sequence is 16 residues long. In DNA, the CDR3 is TGTGCCAGCAGCCCCGGGACTAGCGTCCCGCTAGAGACCCAGTACTTC. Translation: CASSPGTSVPLETQYF.

The CDR3 region is CASSQTPGRSSYEQYF. CDR3 nucleotides: TGTGCCAGCAGCCAGACTCCGGGACGTAGCTCCTACGAGCAGTACTTC. The chain is built from TRBV7-9 and TRBJ2-7; possibly TRBD1 or TRBD2 for D (5 bases each). CDR3 length: 16 residues. Trimming pared 5 bases from V and 0 bases from J, leaving 17 bases between. The germline V gene encodes CDR1 SEHNR and CDR2 FQNEAQ (reference sequence).

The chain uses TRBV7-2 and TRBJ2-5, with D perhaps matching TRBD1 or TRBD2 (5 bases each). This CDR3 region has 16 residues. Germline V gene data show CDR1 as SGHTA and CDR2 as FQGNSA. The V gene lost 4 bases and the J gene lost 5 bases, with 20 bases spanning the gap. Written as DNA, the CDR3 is TGTGCCAGCAGCTCGGCGGGTGGGGCAGGGTTGGAGACCCAGTACTTC. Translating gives CASSSAGGAGLETQYF.

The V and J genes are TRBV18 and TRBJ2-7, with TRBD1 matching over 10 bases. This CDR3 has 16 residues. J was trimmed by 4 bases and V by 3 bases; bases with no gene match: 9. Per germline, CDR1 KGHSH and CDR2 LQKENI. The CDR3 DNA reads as TGTGCCAGCTCACCTTATCTTGGGGACAGGGGATACGAGCAGTACTTC. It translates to CASSPYLGDRGYEQYF.

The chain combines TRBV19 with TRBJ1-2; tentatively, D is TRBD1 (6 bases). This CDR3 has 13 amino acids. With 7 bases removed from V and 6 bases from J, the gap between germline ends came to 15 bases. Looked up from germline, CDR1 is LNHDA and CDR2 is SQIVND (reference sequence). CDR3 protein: CASNKGQTDGYTF. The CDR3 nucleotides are TGTGCCAGTAATAAAGGACAGACCGATGGCTACACCTTC.

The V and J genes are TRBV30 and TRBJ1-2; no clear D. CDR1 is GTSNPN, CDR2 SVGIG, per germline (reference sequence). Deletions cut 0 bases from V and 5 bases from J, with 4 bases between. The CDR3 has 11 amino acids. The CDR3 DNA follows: TGTGCCTGGAGTGTAGGGTATGGCTACACCTTC. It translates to CAWSVGYGYTF.

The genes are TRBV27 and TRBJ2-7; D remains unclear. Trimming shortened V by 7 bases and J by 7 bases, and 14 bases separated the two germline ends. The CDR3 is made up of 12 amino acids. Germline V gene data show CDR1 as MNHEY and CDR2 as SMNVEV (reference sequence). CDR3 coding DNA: TGTGCCAGCAACTCCATCCTGGGGGAGCAGTACTTC. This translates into CASNSILGEQYF.

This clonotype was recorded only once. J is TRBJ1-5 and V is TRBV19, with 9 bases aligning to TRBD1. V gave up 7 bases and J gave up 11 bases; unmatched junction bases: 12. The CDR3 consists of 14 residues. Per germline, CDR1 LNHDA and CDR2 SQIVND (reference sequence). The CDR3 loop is CASTPRQGVKAQHF. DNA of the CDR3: TGTGCCAGTACCCCAAGACAGGGGGTAAAAGCCCAGCATTTT.

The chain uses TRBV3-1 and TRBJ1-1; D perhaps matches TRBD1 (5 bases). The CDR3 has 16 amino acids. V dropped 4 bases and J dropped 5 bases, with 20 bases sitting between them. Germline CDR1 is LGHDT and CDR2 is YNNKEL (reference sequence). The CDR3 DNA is TGTGCCAGCAGCCCGACTTGGGACCTCGTTGGGACTGAAGCTTTCTTT. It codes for CASSPTWDLVGTEAFF.

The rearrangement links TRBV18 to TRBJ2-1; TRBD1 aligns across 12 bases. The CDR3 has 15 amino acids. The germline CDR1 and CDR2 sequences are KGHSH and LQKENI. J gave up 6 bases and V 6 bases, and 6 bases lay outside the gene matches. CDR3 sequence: CASSSRDRGLNEQFF. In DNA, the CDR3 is TGTGCCAGCTCGTCTCGGGACAGGGGGCTCAATGAGCAGTTCTTC. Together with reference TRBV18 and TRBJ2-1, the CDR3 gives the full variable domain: NAGVMQNPRHLVRRRGQEARLRCSPMKGHSHVYWYRQLPEEGLKFMVYLQKENIIDESGMPKERFSAEFPKEGPSILRIQQVVRGDSAAYFCASSSRDRGLNEQFFGPGTRLTVL.

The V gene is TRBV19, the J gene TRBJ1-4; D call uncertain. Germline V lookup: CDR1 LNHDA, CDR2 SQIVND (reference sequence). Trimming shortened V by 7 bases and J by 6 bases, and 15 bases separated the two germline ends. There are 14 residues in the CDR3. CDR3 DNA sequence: TGTGCCAGTACCCCCGGATCCCGGGATGAAAAACTGTTTTTT. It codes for CASTPGSRDEKLFF.

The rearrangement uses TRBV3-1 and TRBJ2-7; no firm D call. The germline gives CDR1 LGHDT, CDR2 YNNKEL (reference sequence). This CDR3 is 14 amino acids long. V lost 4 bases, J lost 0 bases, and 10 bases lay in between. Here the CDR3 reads CASSRAATSYEQYF. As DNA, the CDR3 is TGTGCCAGCAGCCGGGCAGCCACCTCCTACGAGCAGTACTTC.

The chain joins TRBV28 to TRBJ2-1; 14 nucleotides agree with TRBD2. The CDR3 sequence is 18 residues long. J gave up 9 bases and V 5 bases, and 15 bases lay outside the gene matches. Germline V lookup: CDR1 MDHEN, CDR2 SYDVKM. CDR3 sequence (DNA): TGTGCCAGCAGTCCTCTAGGGACTAGCGGGAGACGAGGTGGTGAGCAGTTCTTC. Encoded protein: CASSPLGTSGRRGGEQFF.

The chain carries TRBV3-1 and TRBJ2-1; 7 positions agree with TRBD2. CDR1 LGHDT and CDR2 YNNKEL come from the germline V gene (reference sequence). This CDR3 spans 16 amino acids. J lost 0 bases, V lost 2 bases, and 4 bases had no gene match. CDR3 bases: TGTGCCAGCAGCCAAAACTTAGCGGGCTCCTACAATGAGCAGTTCTTC. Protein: CASSQNLAGSYNEQFF.

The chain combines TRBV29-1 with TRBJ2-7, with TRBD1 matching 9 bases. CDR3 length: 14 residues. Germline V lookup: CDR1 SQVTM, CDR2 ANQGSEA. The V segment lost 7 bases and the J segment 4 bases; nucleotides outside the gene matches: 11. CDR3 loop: CSASGGQGGYEQYF. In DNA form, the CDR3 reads TGCAGCGCCTCAGGGGGACAGGGAGGGTACGAGCAGTACTTC.

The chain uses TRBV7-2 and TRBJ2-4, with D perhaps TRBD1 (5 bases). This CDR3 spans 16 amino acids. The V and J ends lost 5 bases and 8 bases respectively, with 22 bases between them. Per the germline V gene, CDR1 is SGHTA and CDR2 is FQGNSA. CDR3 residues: CASSLSLQALWDIQYF. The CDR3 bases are TGTGCCAGCAGCCTTAGCTTACAGGCCCTTTGGGACATTCAGTACTTC. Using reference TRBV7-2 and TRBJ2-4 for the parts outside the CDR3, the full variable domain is GAGVSQSPSNKVTEKGKDVELRCDPISGHTALYWYRQSLGQGLEFLIYFQGNSAPDKSGLPSDRFSAERTGGSVSTLTIQRTQQEDSAVYLCASSLSLQALWDIQYFGAGTRLSVL.

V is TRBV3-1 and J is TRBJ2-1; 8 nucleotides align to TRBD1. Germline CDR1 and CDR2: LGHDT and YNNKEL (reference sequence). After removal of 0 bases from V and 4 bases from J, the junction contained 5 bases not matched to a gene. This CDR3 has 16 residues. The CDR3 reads CASSQDPDRGYNEQFF. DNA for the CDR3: TGTGCCAGCAGCCAAGATCCAGACAGGGGATACAATGAGCAGTTCTTC.